A single sample is the source of the 18 T cell receptor beta chains below, sequenced in a study of blood T cell repertoires in COVID-19. TCRdb's table, derived via immunoSEQ multiplex PCR, lists solely in-frame clones and lacks some. The data show around 190,000 clones, with about 85% seen just once and 4.9% held by the top ten. The sample consisted of peripheral blood. Receptors originate from a woman over 75 with acute or convalescent COVID-19.

The J gene is TRBJ2-1, the V gene TRBV7-2, with 12 bases lining up with TRBD2. CDR1 and CDR2 from the germline V gene are SGHTA and FQGNSA. The CDR3 length is 14 residues. Losses at the gene ends were 1 base for V and 8 bases for J; bases not matched to a gene: 0. The CDR3 DNA reads as TGTGCCAGCAGCTTAGGACTAGCGGGAGATGAGCAGTTCTTC. This gives the protein CASSLGLAGDEQFF.

The chain has TRBV10-3 and TRBJ2-1, with 9 bases fitting TRBD1. The length of the CDR3 is 15 residues. Trimming at V came to 6 bases and at J to 7 bases, leaving 10 bases not matched to a gene. Germline V gene sequence: CDR1 ENHRY, CDR2 SYGVKD. Here the CDR3 DNA reads TGTGCCATCAGCCTTCAACCGGGACAGGGAAATGAGCAGTTCTTC. Residues: CAISLQPGQGNEQFF.

The chain uses TRBV4-2 and TRBJ2-3, with a possible D match to TRBD2 (5 bases). Between the trimmed V and J ends, which lost 1 base and 0 bases, there was a span of 17 bases. The CDR3 is 18 residues long. Germline CDR1 LGHNA, CDR2 YNFKEQ. Here the CDR3 reads CASSQVWLGNPSTDTQYF. CDR3 DNA: TGTGCCAGCAGCCAAGTGTGGCTCGGGAACCCTAGCACAGATACGCAGTATTTT.

The V and J genes are TRBV7-8 and TRBJ1-2; 8 nucleotides match TRBD1. This CDR3 region has 18 residues. Unmatched junction bases numbered 11, after V lost 2 bases and J lost 0 bases. Germline V gene sequence: CDR1 SGHVS, CDR2 FQNEAQ. In DNA, the CDR3 is TGTGCCAGCAGCTTATTACCCTTCCGGGGACAGGCTAACTATGGCTACACCTTC. The encoded protein is CASSLLPFRGQANYGYTF.

The J gene is TRBJ1-4, the V gene TRBV5-1, with 7 nucleotides matching TRBD1. V lost 3 bases, J lost 0 bases, and 8 bases stayed unmatched. This CDR3 has 17 residues. In germline, CDR1 is SGHRS, CDR2 YFSETQ. CDR3: CASSSRSTGATNEKLFF. The CDR3 DNA reads as TGCGCCAGCAGCTCAAGAAGTACAGGGGCAACTAATGAAAAACTGTTTTTT.

The chain couples TRBV7-2 to TRBJ1-4, with D possibly matching TRBD1 (5 bases). The germline V and J ends were trimmed by 1 base and 7 bases, with 7 bases remaining between them. The germline V gene encodes CDR1 SGHTA and CDR2 FQGNSA. The CDR3 extends over 13 amino acids. CDR3 in amino acids: CASSLVGREKLFF. The CDR3 DNA follows: TGTGCCAGCAGCTTAGTGGGGCGTGAAAAACTGTTTTTT. Based on the CDR3 plus reference TRBV7-2 and TRBJ1-4, the full variable domain is GAGVSQSPSNKVTEKGKDVELRCDPISGHTALYWYRQSLGQGLEFLIYFQGNSAPDKSGLPSDRFSAERTGGSVSTLTIQRTQQEDSAVYLCASSLVGREKLFFGSGTQLSVL.

The chain links TRBV5-1 to TRBJ2-1, with 10 bases matching TRBD2. The trim removed 0 bases at V and 4 bases at J, leaving 4 bases unmatched. Germline values: CDR1 SGHRS, CDR2 YFSETQ. This CDR3 region has 16 residues. In nucleotides, the CDR3 is TGCGCCAGCAGCTTGGGACTAGCGGGTAGTTACAATGAGCAGTTCTTC. It is translated as CASSLGLAGSYNEQFF.

The CDR3 loop is CASRRGMNTEAFF. The CDR3 nucleotides read TGTGCCAGCAGGAGGGGGATGAACACTGAAGCTTTCTTT. The rearrangement joins TRBV25-1 to TRBJ1-1; TRBD1 might be the D (6 bases). CDR3 length equals 13 residues. V was cut by 6 bases and J by 0 bases, with 8 bases left in between. CDR1 and CDR2 (germline): MGHDK, SYGVNS.

This chain uses TRBV7-2 with TRBJ2-5; no reliable D call. The CDR3 spans 18 residues. Germline loops: CDR1 SGHTA, CDR2 FQGNSA. V gave up 1 base and J gave up 5 bases, with 23 bases separating them. CDR3 loop: CASSLEPPGRLAVETQYF. CDR3 nucleotides: TGTGCCAGCAGCTTAGAACCCCCCGGCAGGTTGGCAGTGGAGACCCAGTACTTC.

The chain carries TRBV2 and TRBJ2-7, with 11 bases fitting TRBD1. The V segment lost 1 base and the J segment 3 bases; nucleotides outside the gene matches: 2. CDR1 is SNHLY, CDR2 FYNNEI, per germline. This CDR3 contains 15 residues. CDR3 protein: CASSEGDRGYYEQYF. CDR3 DNA: TGTGCCAGCAGTGAAGGGGACAGGGGGTACTACGAGCAGTACTTC.

The chain links TRBV5-1 to TRBJ2-2, with no clear D. The CDR3 sequence is 14 residues long. Germline V gives CDR1 SGHRS, CDR2 YFSETQ. Trimming cost V 0 bases and J 1 base, with 4 bases left between them. CDR3 protein: CASSLVENTGELFF. CDR3 in DNA: TGCGCCAGCAGCTTGGTAGAGAACACCGGGGAGCTGTTTTTT.

The chain couples TRBV6-5 to TRBJ1-1, with 10 bases lining up with TRBD1. Looked up from germline, CDR1 is MNHEY and CDR2 is SVGAGI. The CDR3 covers 15 residues. V lost 5 bases and J lost 2; bases outside the gene matches: 5. CDR3 region: CASSIWDRGNTEAFF. CDR3 DNA: TGTGCCAGCAGTATCTGGGACAGGGGTAACACTGAAGCTTTCTTT.

This rearrangement joins TRBV18 to TRBJ2-7, with a tentative D call TRBD1 (5 bases). The CDR3 has 14 residues. Germline V gives CDR1 KGHSH, CDR2 LQKENI. Trimming took 2 bases from V and 3 from J, leaving 11 bases between them. The DNA of the CDR3 is TGTGCCAGCTCACCAGGGGCAAGCCTCTACGAGCAGTACTTC. Translating gives CASSPGASLYEQYF.

This chain links TRBV28 with TRBJ2-3; TRBD2 might be the D (6 bases). This CDR3 has 16 residues. Germline CDR1 MDHEN, CDR2 SYDVKM. V dropped 4 bases and J dropped 0 bases, with 14 bases sitting between them. CDR3 DNA: TGTGCCAGCAGTTCCCCCATTAGCGGTAGCACAGATACGCAGTATTTT. Protein sequence: CASSSPISGSTDTQYF.

The chain combines TRBV15 with TRBJ1-1, with D unresolved. Trimming took 0 bases from V and 0 from J, leaving 5 bases between them. The CDR3 is 14 amino acids. Germline values: CDR1 LNHNV, CDR2 YYDKDF (reference sequence). CDR3 DNA sequence: TGTGCCACCAGCAGAGATCGGGTGAACACTGAAGCTTTCTTT. Translating it yields CATSRDRVNTEAFF.

The chain uses TRBV28 and TRBJ1-6; TRBD1 matches at 7 bases. CDR3 size: 13 residues. V gave up 9 bases and J gave up 9 bases; unmatched junction bases: 8. CDR1 is MDHEN, CDR2 SYDVKM, per germline. The CDR3: CASQGVQGSPLHF. The CDR3 DNA reads as TGTGCCAGTCAGGGGGTCCAGGGTTCACCCCTCCACTTT.

The V call is TRBV25-1, the J call TRBJ1-5; no clear D gene. The V gene's germline CDR1 is MGHDK and CDR2 SYGVNS. This CDR3 comprises 13 residues. Trimming removed 0 bases at V and 7 bases at J, with 7 bases between. CDR3 bases: TGTGCCAGCAGTGAATACCCCTCCCAGCCCCAGCATTTT. This encodes CASSEYPSQPQHF. The variable domain in full, with the rest retrieved from reference TRBV25-1 and TRBJ1-5, is EADIYQTPRYLVIGTGKKITLECSQTMGHDKMYWYQQDPGMELHLIHYSYGVNSTEKGDLSSESTVSRIRTEHFPLTLESARPSHTSQYLCASSEYPSQPQHFGDGTRLSIL.

This clone appeared once. The V gene is TRBV18, the J gene TRBJ2-7; tentative D call: TRBD1 (6 bases). With 3 bases removed from V and 3 bases from J, the gap between germline ends came to 9 bases. The CDR3 has 13 residues. Germline V CDR1 and CDR2: KGHSH, LQKENI. In DNA, the CDR3 is TGTGCCAGCTCACCTACAGGGAACTACGAGCAGTACTTC. It yields the protein CASSPTGNYEQYF.